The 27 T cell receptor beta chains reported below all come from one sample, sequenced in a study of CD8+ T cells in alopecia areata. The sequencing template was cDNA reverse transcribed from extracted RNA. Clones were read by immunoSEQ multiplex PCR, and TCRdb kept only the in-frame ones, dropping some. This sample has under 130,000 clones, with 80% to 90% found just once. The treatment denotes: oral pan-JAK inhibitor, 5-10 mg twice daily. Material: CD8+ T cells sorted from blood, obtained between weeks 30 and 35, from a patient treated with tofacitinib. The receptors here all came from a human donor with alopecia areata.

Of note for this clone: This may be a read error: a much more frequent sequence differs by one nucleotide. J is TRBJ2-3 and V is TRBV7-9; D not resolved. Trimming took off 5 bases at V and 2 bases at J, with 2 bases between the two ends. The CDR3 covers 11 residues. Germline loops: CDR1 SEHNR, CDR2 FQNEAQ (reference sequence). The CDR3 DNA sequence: TGTGCCAGCAGCAACACAGATACGCAGTATTTT. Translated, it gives CASSNTDTQYF.

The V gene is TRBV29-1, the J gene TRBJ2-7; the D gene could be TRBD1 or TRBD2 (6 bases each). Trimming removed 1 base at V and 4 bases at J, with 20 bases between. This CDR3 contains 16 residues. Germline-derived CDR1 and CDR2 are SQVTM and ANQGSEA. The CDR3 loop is CSVEGDSGANLYEQYF. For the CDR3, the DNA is TGCAGCGTTGAAGGAGATTCGGGGGCGAATTTGTACGAGCAGTACTTC.

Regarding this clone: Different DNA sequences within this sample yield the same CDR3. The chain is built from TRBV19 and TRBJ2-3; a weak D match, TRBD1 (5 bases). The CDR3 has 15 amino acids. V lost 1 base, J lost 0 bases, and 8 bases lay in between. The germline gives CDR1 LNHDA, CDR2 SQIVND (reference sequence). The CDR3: CASSIAGRSTDTQYF. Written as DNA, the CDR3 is TGTGCCAGTAGTATAGCAGGGCGGAGCACAGATACGCAGTATTTT.

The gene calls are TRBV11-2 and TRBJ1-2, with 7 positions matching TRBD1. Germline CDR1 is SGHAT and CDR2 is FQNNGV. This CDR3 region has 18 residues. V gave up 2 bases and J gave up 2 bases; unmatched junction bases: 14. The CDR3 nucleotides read TGTGCCAGCAGCTTAACTCCATCCAGGACAGGCTTCAACTATGGCTACACCTTC. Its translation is CASSLTPSRTGFNYGYTF.

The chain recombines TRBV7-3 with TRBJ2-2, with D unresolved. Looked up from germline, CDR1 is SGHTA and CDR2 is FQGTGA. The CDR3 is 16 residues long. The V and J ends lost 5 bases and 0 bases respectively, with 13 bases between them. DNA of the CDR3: TGTGCCAGCAGCCCGTGGGGTGGGGCGAACACCGGGGAGCTGTTTTTT. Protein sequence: CASSPWGGANTGELFF.

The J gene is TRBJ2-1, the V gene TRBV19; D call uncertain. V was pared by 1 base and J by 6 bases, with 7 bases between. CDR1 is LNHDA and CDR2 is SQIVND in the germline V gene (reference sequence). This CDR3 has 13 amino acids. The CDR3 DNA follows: TGTGCCAGTAGTATAGTAGGGTCCAATGAGCAGTTCTTC. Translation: CASSIVGSNEQFF.

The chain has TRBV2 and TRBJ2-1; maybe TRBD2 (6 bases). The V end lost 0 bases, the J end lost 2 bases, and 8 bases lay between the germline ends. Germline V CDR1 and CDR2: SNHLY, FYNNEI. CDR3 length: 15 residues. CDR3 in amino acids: CASSEASSAYNEQFF. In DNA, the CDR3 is TGTGCCAGCAGTGAAGCTTCTAGCGCCTACAATGAGCAGTTCTTC.

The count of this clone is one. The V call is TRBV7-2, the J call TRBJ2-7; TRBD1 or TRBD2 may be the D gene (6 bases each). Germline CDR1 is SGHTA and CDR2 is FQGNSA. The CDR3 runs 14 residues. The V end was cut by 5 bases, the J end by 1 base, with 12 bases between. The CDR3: CASSLGGGSYEQYF. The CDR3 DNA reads TGTGCCAGCAGCCTGGGGGGCGGATCCTACGAGCAGTACTTC.

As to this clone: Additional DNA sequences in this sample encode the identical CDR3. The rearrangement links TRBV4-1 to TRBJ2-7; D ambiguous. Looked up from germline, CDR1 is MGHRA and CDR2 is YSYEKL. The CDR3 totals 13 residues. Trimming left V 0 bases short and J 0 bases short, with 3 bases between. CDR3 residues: CASSQEGSYEQYF. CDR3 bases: TGCGCCAGCAGCCAAGAGGGCTCCTACGAGCAGTACTTC.

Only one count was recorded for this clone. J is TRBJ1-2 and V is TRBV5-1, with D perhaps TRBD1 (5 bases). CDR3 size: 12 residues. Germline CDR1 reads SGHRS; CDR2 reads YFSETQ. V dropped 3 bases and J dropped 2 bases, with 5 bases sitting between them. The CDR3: CASSYRNYGYTF. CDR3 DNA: TGCGCCAGCAGCTACAGGAACTATGGCTACACCTTC.

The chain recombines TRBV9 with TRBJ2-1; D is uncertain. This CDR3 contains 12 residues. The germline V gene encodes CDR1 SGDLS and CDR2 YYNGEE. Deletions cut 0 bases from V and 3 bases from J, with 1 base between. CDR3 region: CASSVGYNEQFF. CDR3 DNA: TGTGCCAGCAGCGTAGGCTACAATGAGCAGTTCTTC.

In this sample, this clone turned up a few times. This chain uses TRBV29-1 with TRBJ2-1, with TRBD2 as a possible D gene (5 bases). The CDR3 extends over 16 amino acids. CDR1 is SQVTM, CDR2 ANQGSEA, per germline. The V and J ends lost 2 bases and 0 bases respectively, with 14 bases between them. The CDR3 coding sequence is TGCAGCGTTGAATCTGGACTCCGGAGCTCCTACAATGAGCAGTTCTTC. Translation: CSVESGLRSSYNEQFF.

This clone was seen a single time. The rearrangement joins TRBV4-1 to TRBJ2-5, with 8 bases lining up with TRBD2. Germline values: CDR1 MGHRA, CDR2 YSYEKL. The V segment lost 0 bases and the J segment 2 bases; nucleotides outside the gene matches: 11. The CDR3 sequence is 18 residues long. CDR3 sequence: CASSQEYAGSGNQETQYF. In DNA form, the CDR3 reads TGCGCCAGCAGCCAAGAATATGCGGGTAGCGGGAATCAAGAGACCCAGTACTTC.

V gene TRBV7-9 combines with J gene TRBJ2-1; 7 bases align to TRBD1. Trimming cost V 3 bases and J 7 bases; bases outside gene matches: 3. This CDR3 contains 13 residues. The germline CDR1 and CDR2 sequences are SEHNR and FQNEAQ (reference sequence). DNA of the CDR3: TGTGCCAGCAGCTTCGACAGGGAAAATGAGCAGTTCTTC. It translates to CASSFDRENEQFF. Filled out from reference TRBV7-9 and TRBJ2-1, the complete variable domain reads DTGVSQNPRHKITKRGQNVTFRCDPISEHNRLYWYRQTLGQGPEFLTYFQNEAQLEKSRLLSDRFSAERPKGSFSTLEIQRTEQGDSAMYLCASSFDRENEQFFGPGTRLTVL.

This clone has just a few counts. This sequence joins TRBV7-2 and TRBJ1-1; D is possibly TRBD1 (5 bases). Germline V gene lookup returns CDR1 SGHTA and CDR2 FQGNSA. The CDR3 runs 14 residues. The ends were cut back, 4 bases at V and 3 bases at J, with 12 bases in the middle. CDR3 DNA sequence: TGTGCCAGCAGCTGGGATCTGGGGGACACTGAAGCTTTCTTT. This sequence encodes CASSWDLGDTEAFF. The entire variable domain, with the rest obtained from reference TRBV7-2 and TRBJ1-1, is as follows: GAGVSQSPSNKVTEKGKDVELRCDPISGHTALYWYRQSLGQGLEFLIYFQGNSAPDKSGLPSDRFSAERTGGSVSTLTIQRTQQEDSAVYLCASSWDLGDTEAFFGQGTRLTVV.

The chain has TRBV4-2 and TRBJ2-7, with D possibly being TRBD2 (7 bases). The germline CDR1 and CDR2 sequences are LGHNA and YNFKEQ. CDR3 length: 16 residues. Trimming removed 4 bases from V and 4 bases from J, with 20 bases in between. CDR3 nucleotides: TGTGCCAGCAGCCCGAAGGGGGAGGGAGGGGAGTACGAGCAGTACTTC. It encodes CASSPKGEGGEYEQYF.

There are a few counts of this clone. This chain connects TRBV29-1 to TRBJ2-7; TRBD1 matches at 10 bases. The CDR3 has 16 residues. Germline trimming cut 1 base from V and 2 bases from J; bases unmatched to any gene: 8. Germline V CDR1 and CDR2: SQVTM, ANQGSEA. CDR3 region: CSVEVPGQGSTYEQYF. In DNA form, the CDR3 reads TGCAGCGTTGAAGTTCCGGGACAGGGGTCAACCTACGAGCAGTACTTC.

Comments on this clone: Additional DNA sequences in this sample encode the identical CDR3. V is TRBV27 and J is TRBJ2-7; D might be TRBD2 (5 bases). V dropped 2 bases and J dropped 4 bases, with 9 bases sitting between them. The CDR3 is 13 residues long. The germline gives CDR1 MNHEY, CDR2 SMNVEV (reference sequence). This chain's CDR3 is CASSLGRRYEQYF. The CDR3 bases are TGTGCCAGCAGTTTAGGGCGGAGGTACGAGCAGTACTTC.

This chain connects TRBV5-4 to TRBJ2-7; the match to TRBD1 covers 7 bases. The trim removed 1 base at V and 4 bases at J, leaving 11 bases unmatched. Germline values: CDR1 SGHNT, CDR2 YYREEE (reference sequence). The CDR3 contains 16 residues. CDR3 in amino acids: CASSLSFRGGAYEQYF. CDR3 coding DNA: TGTGCCAGCAGCTTGAGTTTCAGAGGGGGCGCGTACGAGCAGTACTTC.

Here the CDR3 reads CASSVEGATYNEQFF. The CDR3 DNA reads as TGTGCCAGCAGCGTAGAGGGAGCCACCTACAATGAGCAGTTCTTC. The gene calls are TRBV9 and TRBJ2-1; a weak D match, TRBD2 (5 bases). Trimming removed 0 bases from V and 2 bases from J, with 9 bases in between. This CDR3 region has 15 residues. Germline CDR1 and CDR2: SGDLS and YYNGEE.

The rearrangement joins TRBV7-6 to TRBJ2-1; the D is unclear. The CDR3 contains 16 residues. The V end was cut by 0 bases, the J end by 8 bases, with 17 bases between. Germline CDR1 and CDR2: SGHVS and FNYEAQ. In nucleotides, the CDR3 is TGTGCCAGCAGCTTAGCGCCGGATCCGGGCGCGGATGAGCAGTTCTTC. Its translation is CASSLAPDPGADEQFF.

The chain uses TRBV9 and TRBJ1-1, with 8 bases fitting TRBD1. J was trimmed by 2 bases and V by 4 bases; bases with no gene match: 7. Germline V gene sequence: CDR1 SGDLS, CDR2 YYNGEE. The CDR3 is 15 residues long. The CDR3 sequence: CASSRGRGRNTEAFF. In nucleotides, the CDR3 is TGTGCCAGCAGCCGTGGCAGGGGGCGCAACACTGAAGCTTTCTTT.

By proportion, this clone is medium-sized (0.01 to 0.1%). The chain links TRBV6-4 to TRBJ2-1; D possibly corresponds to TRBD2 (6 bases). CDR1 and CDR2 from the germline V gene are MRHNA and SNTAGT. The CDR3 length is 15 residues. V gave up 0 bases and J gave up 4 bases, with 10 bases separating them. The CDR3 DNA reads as TGTGCCAGCAGTGACTCCGTGGAGGGTTACAATGAGCAGTTCTTC. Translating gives CASSDSVEGYNEQFF.

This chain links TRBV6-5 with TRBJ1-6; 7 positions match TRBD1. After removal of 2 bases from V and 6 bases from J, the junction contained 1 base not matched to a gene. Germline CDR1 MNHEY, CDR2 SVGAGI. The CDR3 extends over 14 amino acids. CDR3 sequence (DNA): TGTGCCAGCAGTTACGGGGACAGTAATTCACCCCTCCACTTT. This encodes CASSYGDSNSPLHF.

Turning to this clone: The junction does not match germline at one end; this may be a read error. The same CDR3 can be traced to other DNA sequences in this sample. The CDR3 protein is CASRGGTEAFF. CDR3 bases: TGTGCCAGCAGGGGGGGCACTGAAGCTTTCTTC. The rearrangement joins TRBV7-9 to TRBJ1-1; tentatively, D is TRBD1 (6 bases). Looked up from germline, CDR1 is SEHNR and CDR2 is FQNEAQ (reference sequence). This CDR3 contains 11 residues.

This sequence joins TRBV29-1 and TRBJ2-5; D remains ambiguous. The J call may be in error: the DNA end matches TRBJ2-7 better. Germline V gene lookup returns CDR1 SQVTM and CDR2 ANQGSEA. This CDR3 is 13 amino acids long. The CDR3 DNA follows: TGCAGCGTTAAACTACAGTTCTCCTACGAGCAGTACTTC. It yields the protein CSVKLQFSYEQYF.

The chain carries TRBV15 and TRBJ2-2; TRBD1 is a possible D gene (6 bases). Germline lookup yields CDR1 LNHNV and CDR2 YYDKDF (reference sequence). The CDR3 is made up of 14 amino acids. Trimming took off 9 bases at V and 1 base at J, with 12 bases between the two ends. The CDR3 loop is CATDLGQNTGELFF. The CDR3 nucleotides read TGTGCCACTGATCTGGGACAGAACACCGGGGAGCTGTTTTTT.